This entry concerns a single T cell receptor (beta chain). CDR1 SQVTM and CDR2 ANQGSEA come from the germline V gene. The CDR3 is 16 amino acids. V was clipped by 0 bases and J by 4 bases; unmatched bases: 7. This record belongs to a study of T-cell memory formation after mild COVID-19. Turning to the study itself: TCR clusters largely stayed donor specific.

From the 5' RACE reads, TCRdb called clonotypes with MiXCR, one entry per CDR3 protein. The data hold around 120,000 distinct CDR3 sequences, with about 16% observed a single time. The sequence derives from an adult woman who had mild COVID-19 (a few samples of this study predate the infection). Cell type and time point are not known. The chain employs TRBV29-1 and TRBJ2-3; 10 nucleotides match TRBD1. The specimen sequenced was PBMCs or a T cell subset sorted from them (not recorded which). The CDR3 sequence: CSVEDRGQGKPDTQYF. The CDR3 region has the DNA TGCAGCGTTGAAGATCGGGGACAGGGGAAGCCAGATACGCAGTATTTT.